This entry concerns a single T cell receptor (beta chain). The data were taken from a study of blood T cell repertoires in COVID-19. Study overall: Sites across the United States, Italy and Spain contributed samples from acute and convalescent COVID-19. Sample material is recorded as cDNA or gDNA derived from T cells, B-cell-depleted T cells, or PBMCs.

As handled by the study authors: Estimation of nucleated cell counts was performed using reference gene primer amplification. TCRdb's table, derived via immunoSEQ multiplex PCR, lists solely in-frame clones and lacks some. V and J calls and clone size follow that table, whereas D and trimming were derived from the DNA. Of about 120,000 clones listed, 90% are singletons. The CDR3 is 14 amino acids. Per the germline V gene, CDR1 is WNHNN and CDR2 is SYGVQD (reference sequence). J lost 2 bases, V lost 6 bases, and 4 bases had no gene match. The receptor comes from a human donor with active COVID-19. The donor label of this sample is uncertain. The rearrangement joins TRBV10-1 to TRBJ2-7; 10 bases are shared with TRBD2. Source material: peripheral blood. The CDR3 is CASSSSGGAYEQYF. The CDR3 DNA reads TGCGCCAGCAGCTCTAGCGGGGGTGCCTACGAGCAGTACTTC.